A selection of T cell receptor beta chains follows, all from one sample in a study of regulatory T cells in long-lasting Graves disease. Each CDR3 protein gets one entry after TCRdb re-called the multiplex PCR reads with MiXCR. The sample consists of hundreds of thousands of distinct CDR3 sequences, 20% to 25% of them appearing once. Source: peripheral blood mononuclear cells (PBMCs), taken when the disease was refractory, from a patient treated with antithyroid drugs. The source of these receptors is a female donor with Graves disease. Both conserved end residues are part of each CDR3. The D gene is left open where the match is weak. Rows may omit the clone size; those that give it use once, few, many or a size class.

clone_size d_call j_call v_call cdr3_nt cdr3_aa
- - TRBJ2-7 TRBV5-6 TGTGCCAGCAGCCTCATTCGCCCCCGGTCCTACGAGCAGTACTTC CASSLIRPRSYEQYF
- - TRBJ2-7 TRBV30 TGTGCCTGGAGTCTGACAGCCACCTACGAGCAGTACTTC CAWSLTATYEQYF
many TRBD1 TRBJ1-6 TRBV27 TGTGCCAGCAGGACAGGGCACGATTCACCCCTCCACTTT CASRTGHDSPLHF
many - TRBJ2-7 TRBV6-1 TGTGCCAGCAGGGCTCCAGGGGGGTTTGACAACGAGCAGTACTTC CASRAPGGFDNEQYF
many - TRBJ2-5 TRBV6-1 TGTGCCAGCAGTCCGTCCATGGGGGAAGAGACCCAGTACTTC CASSPSMGEETQYF
once TRBD1 TRBJ2-2 TRBV3-1 TGCGCCAGCAGCCAAGGACAGGGGGCAACCGGGGAGCTGTTTTTT CASSQGQGATGELFF
- - TRBJ1-4 TRBV11-2 TGTGCCAGCAGCTTTCGGACGGGAGGGGAAAAACTGTTTTTT CASSFRTGGEKLFF
many - TRBJ2-5 TRBV28 TGTGCCAGCAGCCCGCCTGGGGCCCTGGGGGGCGGGACCCAGTACTTC CASSPPGALGGGTQYF
- - TRBJ1-6 TRBV7-2 TGTGCCAGCAGCTTGGTCCCTAGCTCCTATAATTCACCCCTCCACTTT CASSLVPSSYNSPLHF
- - TRBJ1-3 TRBV19 TGTGCCAGCAGCAGGGACCGTTCCTCTGGAAACACCATATATTTT CASSRDRSSGNTIYF
many - TRBJ2-5 TRBV20-1 TGCAGTGGAATAAGAGCGATGGAGACCCAGTACTTC CSGIRAMETQYF
few - TRBJ1-5 TRBV20-1 TGCAGTGCTAGACCAGGACAGAGCAATCAGCCCCAGCATTTT CSARPGQSNQPQHF
- TRBD1 TRBJ2-1 TRBV11-2 TGTGCCAGCAGCTCCTACCGGGACAGGGCTAACGAACATGAGCAGTTCTTC CASSSYRDRANEHEQFF
- - TRBJ2-5 TRBV5-5 TGTGCCAGCAGCTTGGTTGTCATGGGGGAGACCCAGTACTTC CASSLVVMGETQYF
few TRBD2 TRBJ2-3 TRBV28 TGTGCCAGCAGTAAACAGGGACTAGCGAGTGCAACAGATACGCAGTATTTT CASSKQGLASATDTQYF
few - TRBJ1-2 TRBV20-1 TGCAGTGCTAAGGCGGGAAATAACTATGGCTACACCTTC CSAKAGNNYGYTF
- - TRBJ2-7 TRBV14 TGTGCCAGCAGCCAAGGCGGGACTGCGGCCCCCTACGAGCAGTACTTC CASSQGGTAAPYEQYF
- TRBD2 TRBJ2-3 TRBV28 TGTGCCATCACCCCCCCCGGGGGGGGTAGCAACACAGATACGCAGTATTTT CAITPPGGGSNTDTQYF
few - TRBJ2-7 TRBV20-1 TGCAGTGCTAGCGGGAGCCCTCCCTACGAGCAGTACTTC CSASGSPPYEQYF
many - TRBJ2-7 TRBV6-1 TGTGCCAGCAGCACTCATTGGGAGCAGTACTTC CASSTHWEQYF
- - TRBJ2-7 TRBV7-3 TGTGCCAGCAGCTTAACCCCCGCGGGCCCCTACGAGCAGTACTTC CASSLTPAGPYEQYF
many - TRBJ2-2 TRBV20-1 TGCAGTGCTGTTCCGGGACTCCTTTCGAACACCGGGGAGCTGTTTTTT CSAVPGLLSNTGELFF
many - TRBJ2-5 TRBV15 TGTGCCACCAGCAGAGGGAGGACAGACCGACAAGAGACCCAGTACTTC CATSRGRTDRQETQYF
once - TRBJ2-7 TRBV19 TGTGCCAGTAGTATCACGGGACTCTACGAGCAGTACTTC CASSITGLYEQYF
many TRBD1 TRBJ2-2 TRBV9 TGTGCCAGCAGCGTAACAGGGGGAACCGGGGAGCTGTTTTTT CASSVTGGTGELFF
- - TRBJ2-2 TRBV9 TGTGCCAGCAGCGTAGGAGACTCGAACACCGGGGAGCTGTTTTTT CASSVGDSNTGELFF
many TRBD1 TRBJ2-7 TRBV12-3/TRBV12-4 TGTGCCAGCCTCAGGGACAGGGGCTACGAGCAGTACTTC CASLRDRGYEQYF
- - TRBJ2-2 TRBV15 TGTGCCACTAAGACCAGGGGCGGCACCGGGGAGCTGTTTTTT CATKTRGGTGELFF
- - TRBJ2-5 TRBV20-1 TGCAGTGCTAGCACCTTCATAGGGGAGTACCAAGAGACCCAGTACTTC CSASTFIGEYQETQYF
- TRBD1 TRBJ2-4 TRBV6-2/TRBV6-3 TGTGCCAGCGGTTTCTCCGGGACAGGTGCTTTTCAGTACTTC CASGFSGTGAFQYF
many - TRBJ2-7 TRBV11-2 TGTGCCAGCAGCTTAGATGGGTTAACAGCCTACGAGCAGTACTTC CASSLDGLTAYEQYF
- TRBD1 TRBJ1-2 TRBV19 TGTGCCAGTCCGGACAGGGGGTCCTACTATGGCTACACCTTC CASPDRGSYYGYTF
many - TRBJ2-5 TRBV7-8 TGTGCCAGCAGCTTATATGGCAGTGAGACCCAGTACTTC CASSLYGSETQYF
few - TRBJ2-7 TRBV5-1 TGCGCCAGCAGGAGTACGGGATTCTTGTCCTACGAGCAGTACTTC CASRSTGFLSYEQYF
- TRBD1 TRBJ1-3 TRBV5-1 TGCGCCAGCAGCTCGGGGACAGGCCTCTCTGGAAACACCATATATTTT CASSSGTGLSGNTIYF
few - TRBJ2-7 TRBV6-9 TGTGCCAGCAGTTACTCTGACAGCCTCTCCTACGAGCAGTACTTC CASSYSDSLSYEQYF
many TRBD1 TRBJ1-4 TRBV5-1 TGCGCCAGCAGCTTTGCCGGGACAGATGAAAATGAAAAACTGTTTTTT CASSFAGTDENEKLFF
many - TRBJ1-5 TRBV28 TGTGCCAGCAGTATCGGACCAGGGTCCCCCAATCAGCCCCAGCATTTT CASSIGPGSPNQPQHF
many TRBD1 TRBJ1-1 TRBV20-1 TGCAGTGCTGAAGGGACAGGGGAAACTGAAGCTTTCTTT CSAEGTGETEAFF
- - TRBJ1-2 TRBV4-3 TGCGCCAGCAGCCAAGATTTCGGGCAGTCGATGAGCTACACCTTC CASSQDFGQSMSYTF
many - TRBJ1-5 TRBV29-1 TGCAGCGTTGAAGAACCGATGGGCCAGCCCCAGCATTTT CSVEEPMGQPQHF
- - TRBJ2-5 TRBV7-7 TGTGCTAGCAGCTTAGATAGTAAAGAGACCCAGTACTTC CASSLDSKETQYF
many - TRBJ2-2 TRBV7-2 TGTGCCAGCACCCCCCCTCTCCTTGCCAACACCGGGGAGCTGTTTTTT CASTPPLLANTGELFF